This is a list of T cell receptor beta chains from one sample in a study of CD8+ T cells in alopecia areata. This table comes from immunoSEQ multiplex PCR, and its TCRdb copy is limited to in-frame clones, with some not included. The sample consists of 200,000 or so clones, about 60% of them appearing once. The material was CD4+ T cells sorted from blood, obtained at week 0. The receptors were sampled from a human donor with alopecia areata. Both conserved end residues are part of each CDR3. The D gene is left open where the match is weak. Only part of the rows carry a size: once, few, many, or a class if the clone is expanded.

.	TRBV30	.	TRBJ2-7	CAWSGGVSYEQYF	TGTGCCTGGAGTGGGGGGGTATCCTACGAGCAGTACTTC
few	TRBV6-1	TRBD2	TRBJ2-7	CASSEGLAGAQEQYF	TGTGCCAGCAGTGAAGGGCTAGCGGGAGCACAGGAGCAGTACTTC
.	TRBV15	TRBD2	TRBJ2-1	CATSSTPGLANNEQFF	TGTGCCACCAGCAGCACACCGGGACTAGCGAACAATGAGCAGTTCTTC
.	TRBV14	.	TRBJ2-1	CASSQETGSYNEQFF	TGTGCCAGCAGCCAAGAGACGGGCTCCTACAATGAGCAGTTCTTC
.	TRBV11-2	.	TRBJ1-1	CASTFAGGALNTEAFF	TGTGCCAGCACCTTCGCGGGGGGGGCCTTGAACACTGAAGCTTTCTTT
.	TRBV6-5	TRBD1	TRBJ2-3	CASRTRTGPTDTQYF	TGTGCCAGCAGGACCCGGACAGGGCCCACAGATACGCAGTATTTT
once	TRBV29-1	TRBD1	TRBJ1-6	CSVAQGATSPLHF	TGCAGCGTCGCACAGGGGGCGACTTCACCCCTCCACTTT
.	TRBV7-2	.	TRBJ2-2	CASSSRDWYTGELFF	TGTGCCAGCAGCTCCCGGGACTGGTACACCGGGGAGCTGTTTTTT
.	TRBV5-4	.	TRBJ2-1	CASSLATGHNEQFF	TGTGCCAGCAGCTTGGCGACAGGCCACAATGAGCAGTTCTTC
.	TRBV5-1	.	TRBJ2-3	CASSLSTTGGTQYF	TGCGCCAGCAGCCTGAGCACGACTGGGGGTACGCAGTATTTT
.	TRBV6-6	.	TRBJ1-5	CASSPQSGAQPQHF	TGTGCCAGCAGCCCCCAAAGTGGGGCTCAGCCCCAGCATTTT
few	TRBV6-5	.	TRBJ1-1	CASRTENMNTEAFF	TGTGCCAGCAGGACAGAAAACATGAACACTGAAGCTTTCTTT
.	TRBV14	.	TRBJ1-2	CASSTRRGANYGYTF	TGTGCCAGCAGCACCCGACGGGGAGCTAACTATGGCTACACCTTC
.	TRBV5-4	TRBD2	TRBJ2-7	CASSIAGVYEQYF	TGTGCCAGCAGTATAGCGGGTGTCTACGAGCAGTACTTC
.	TRBV29-1	TRBD1	TRBJ2-5	CSVRDRGRAKTQYF	TGCAGCGTTCGTGACAGGGGGAGGGCAAAGACCCAGTACTTC
few	TRBV2	.	TRBJ2-3	CASIIQGLSTDTQYF	TGTGCCAGCATCATACAGGGTCTAAGCACAGATACGCAGTATTTT
.	TRBV2	.	TRBJ1-1	CASRAAVHTNTEAFF	TGTGCCAGCAGGGCCGCCGTCCATACGAACACTGAAGCTTTCTTT
.	TRBV29-1	.	TRBJ2-7	CSVEGQGYEQYF	TGCAGCGTTGAAGGGCAGGGCTACGAGCAGTACTTC
.	TRBV30	.	TRBJ2-7	CAWSVTRLEQYF	TGTGCCTGGAGTGTCACGCGTTTAGAGCAGTACTTC
.	TRBV7-9	.	TRBJ2-6	CASRQGGTNVLTF	TGTGCCAGCAGGCAGGGGGGAACCAACGTCCTGACTTTC
.	TRBV30	TRBD1	TRBJ1-1	CAWTRDRATEAFF	TGTGCCTGGACCCGGGACAGGGCTACTGAAGCTTTCTTT
.	TRBV5-6	.	TRBJ1-1	CASSLAGAAQAFF	TGTGCCAGCAGCTTGGCCGGAGCGGCTCAAGCTTTCTTT
.	TRBV9	.	TRBJ2-1	CASSVAANTNEQFF	TGTGCCAGCAGCGTAGCGGCAAATACGAATGAGCAGTTCTTC
.	TRBV29-1	TRBD1	TRBJ2-2	CSVVRTGGTGELFF	TGCAGCGTTGTGCGGACAGGGGGCACCGGGGAGCTGTTTTTT
.	TRBV30	.	TRBJ1-2	CAWSALGSGYTF	TGTGCCTGGAGTGCGTTAGGGTCTGGCTACACCTTC
once	TRBV27	.	TRBJ2-3	CASSSLSQSLADTQYF	TGTGCCAGCAGTTCACTTAGTCAATCTTTGGCAGATACGCAGTATTTT
.	TRBV30	TRBD1	TRBJ1-2	CAWSRDRGYGYTF	TGTGCCTGGAGTCGAGACAGGGGGTATGGCTACACCTTC
few	TRBV7-9	.	TRBJ2-3	CASSLASPHTDTQYF	TGTGCCAGCAGCTTAGCGAGTCCGCATACAGATACGCAGTATTTT
.	TRBV2	.	TRBJ2-7	CASSPGPLYEQYF	TGTGCCAGCAGTCCGGGCCCTCTATACGAGCAGTACTTC
.	TRBV7-9	.	TRBJ2-3	CASSLGFYPSTDTQYF	TGTGCCAGCAGCTTAGGTTTCTACCCTAGCACAGATACGCAGTATTTT
.	TRBV29-1	TRBD1	TRBJ2-7	CSVGRTGSYEQYF	TGCAGCGTTGGGAGGACAGGGTCGTACGAGCAGTACTTC
.	TRBV30	.	TRBJ2-3	CAWENLSGSDTQYF	TGTGCCTGGGAGAACCTTAGCGGCAGCGATACGCAGTATTTT
.	TRBV30	.	TRBJ1-2	CAWSPTSSGSSGYTF	TGTGCCTGGAGTCCTACGTCCTCCGGGAGTTCGGGCTACACCTTC
.	TRBV27	TRBD1	TRBJ2-1	CASSRRTGGSYNEQFF	TGTGCCAGCAGTCGCAGGACAGGGGGGTCCTACAATGAGCAGTTCTTC
.	TRBV18	.	TRBJ2-1	CASGTGFYNEQFF	TGTGCCAGCGGAACAGGGTTCTACAATGAGCAGTTCTTC
.	TRBV7-2	TRBD1	TRBJ2-1	CASSFNRDSNEQFF	TGTGCCAGCAGCTTTAACCGGGACAGCAATGAGCAGTTCTTC
many	TRBV29-1	.	TRBJ1-5	CSVVIAQGNQPQHF	TGCAGCGTTGTGATAGCCCAGGGGAATCAGCCCCAGCATTTT
.	TRBV9	TRBD2	TRBJ2-5	CASSDYGLAGGETQYF	TGTGCCAGCAGCGATTATGGACTAGCGGGAGGGGAGACCCAGTACTTC
.	TRBV5-6	.	TRBJ2-2	CASSLAAQGNTGELFF	TGTGCCAGCAGCTTGGCCGCTCAGGGGAACACCGGGGAGCTGTTTTTT
.	TRBV7-2	.	TRBJ1-2	CASSLAKGTPYGYTF	TGTGCCAGCAGCTTAGCGAAAGGAACACCTTATGGCTACACCTTC
.	TRBV5-5	.	TRBJ2-7	CASSALHINPYEQYF	TGTGCCAGCAGCGCCTTGCACATCAACCCCTACGAGCAGTACTTC
few	TRBV29-1	.	TRBJ1-2	CSVPYYEGRAYGYTF	TGCAGCGTCCCCTACTACGAGGGTAGAGCCTATGGCTACACCTTC
few	TRBV7-9	.	TRBJ1-5	CASSLGGYSNQPQHF	TGTGCCAGCAGCTTAGGAGGGTATAGCAATCAGCCCCAGCATTTT